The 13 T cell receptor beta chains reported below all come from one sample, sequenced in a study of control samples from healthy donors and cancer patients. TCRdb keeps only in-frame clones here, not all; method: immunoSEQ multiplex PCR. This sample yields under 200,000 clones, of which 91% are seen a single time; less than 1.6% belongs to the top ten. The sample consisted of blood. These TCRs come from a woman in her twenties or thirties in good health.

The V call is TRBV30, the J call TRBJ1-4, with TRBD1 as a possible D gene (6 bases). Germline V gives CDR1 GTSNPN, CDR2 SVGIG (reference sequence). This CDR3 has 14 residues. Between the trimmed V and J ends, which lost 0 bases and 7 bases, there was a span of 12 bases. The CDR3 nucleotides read TGTGCCTGGAGTGTACGGGGGCCGGGTGAAAAACTGTTTTTT. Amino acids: CAWSVRGPGEKLFF.

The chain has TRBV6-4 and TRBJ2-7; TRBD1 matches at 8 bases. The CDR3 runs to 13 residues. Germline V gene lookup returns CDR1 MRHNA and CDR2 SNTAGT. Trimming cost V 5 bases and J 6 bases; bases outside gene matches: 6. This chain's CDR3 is CASSKEQGGEQYF. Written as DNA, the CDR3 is TGTGCCAGCAGTAAGGAACAGGGGGGCGAGCAGTACTTC.

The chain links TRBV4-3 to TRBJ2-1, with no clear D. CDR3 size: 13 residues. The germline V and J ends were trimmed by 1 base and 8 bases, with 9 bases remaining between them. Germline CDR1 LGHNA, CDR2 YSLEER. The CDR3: CASSQAGSDEQFF. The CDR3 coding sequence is TGCGCCAGCAGCCAAGCGGGCAGCGATGAGCAGTTCTTC.

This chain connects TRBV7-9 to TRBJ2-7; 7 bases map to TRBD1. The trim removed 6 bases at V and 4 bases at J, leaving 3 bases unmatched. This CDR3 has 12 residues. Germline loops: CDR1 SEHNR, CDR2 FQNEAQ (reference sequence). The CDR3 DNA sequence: TGTGCCAGCAGGATGGACAGGTACGAGCAGTACTTC. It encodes CASRMDRYEQYF.

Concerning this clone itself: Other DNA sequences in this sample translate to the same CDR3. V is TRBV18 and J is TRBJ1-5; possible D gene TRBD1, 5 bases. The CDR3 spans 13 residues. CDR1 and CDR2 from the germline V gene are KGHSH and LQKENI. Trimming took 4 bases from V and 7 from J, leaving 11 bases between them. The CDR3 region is CASSQGLGQPQHF. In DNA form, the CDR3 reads TGTGCCAGCTCACAGGGGTTGGGGCAGCCCCAGCATTTT.

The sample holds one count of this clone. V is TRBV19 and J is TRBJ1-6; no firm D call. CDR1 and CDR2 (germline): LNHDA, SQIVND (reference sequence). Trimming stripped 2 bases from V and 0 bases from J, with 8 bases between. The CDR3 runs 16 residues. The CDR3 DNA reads TGTGCCAGTAGTATAATAGGGAGCTCCTATAATTCACCCCTCCACTTT. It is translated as CASSIIGSSYNSPLHF.

This CDR3 reads CASSFPTGEETQYF. DNA of the CDR3: TGCGCCAGCAGCTTCCCTACAGGGGAAGAGACCCAGTACTTC. The genes are TRBV5-1 and TRBJ2-5; 7 positions agree with TRBD1. CDR3 length: 14 residues. The germline CDR1 and CDR2 sequences are SGHRS and YFSETQ. J lost 3 bases, V lost 2 bases, and 4 bases had no gene match.

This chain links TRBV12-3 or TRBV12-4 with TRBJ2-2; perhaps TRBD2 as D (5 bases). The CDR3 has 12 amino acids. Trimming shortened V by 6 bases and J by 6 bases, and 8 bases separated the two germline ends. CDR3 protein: CASRDLAGELFF. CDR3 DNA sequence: TGTGCCAGCAGGGACTTGGCCGGGGAGCTGTTTTTT.

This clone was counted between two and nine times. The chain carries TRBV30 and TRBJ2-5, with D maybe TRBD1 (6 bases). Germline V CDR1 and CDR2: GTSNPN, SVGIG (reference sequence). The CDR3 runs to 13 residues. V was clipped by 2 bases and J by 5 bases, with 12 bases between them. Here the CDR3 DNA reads TGTGCCTGGAGTCCTCCAGGGGAGGAGACCCAGTACTTC. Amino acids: CAWSPPGEETQYF.

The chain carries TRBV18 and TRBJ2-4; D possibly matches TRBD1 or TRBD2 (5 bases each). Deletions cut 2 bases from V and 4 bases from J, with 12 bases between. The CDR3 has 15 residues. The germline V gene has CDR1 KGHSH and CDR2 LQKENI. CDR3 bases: TGTGCCAGCTCACCAGGGGACGGGGATAAAAACATTCAGTACTTC. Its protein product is CASSPGDGDKNIQYF.

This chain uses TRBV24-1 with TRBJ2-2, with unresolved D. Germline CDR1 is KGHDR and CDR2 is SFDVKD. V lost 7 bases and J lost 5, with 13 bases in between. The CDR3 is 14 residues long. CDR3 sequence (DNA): TGTGCCACCAGGGACCGGGCCTCAACCGGGGAGCTGTTTTTT. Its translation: CATRDRASTGELFF.

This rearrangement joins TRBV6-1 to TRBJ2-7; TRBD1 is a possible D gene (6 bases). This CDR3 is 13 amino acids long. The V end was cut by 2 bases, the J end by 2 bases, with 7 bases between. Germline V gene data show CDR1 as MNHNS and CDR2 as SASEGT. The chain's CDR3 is CASSERDTYEQYF. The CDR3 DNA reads TGTGCCAGCAGTGAAAGGGACACCTACGAGCAGTACTTC.

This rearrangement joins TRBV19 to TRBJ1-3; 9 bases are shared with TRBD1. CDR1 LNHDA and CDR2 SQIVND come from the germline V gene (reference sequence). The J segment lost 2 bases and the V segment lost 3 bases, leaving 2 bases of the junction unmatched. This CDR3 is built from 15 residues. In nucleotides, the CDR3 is TGTGCCAGTAGTATTGGGACAGGGACTGGAAACACCATATATTTT. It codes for CASSIGTGTGNTIYF.